A selection of T cell receptor beta chains follows, all from one sample in a study of cytotoxic CD8 clonotypes in ibrutinib-treated CLL. The table came from immunoSEQ multiplex PCR; TCRdb's copy has only in-frame clones and leaves some out. The data contain hundreds of thousands of clones, 60% to 75% of them singletons. Material: PBMCs, obtained after 24 months of ibrutinib treatment. The receptors shown here come from a human donor with chronic lymphocytic leukemia. The CDR3 runs from the conserved cysteine through the conserved F or W. Each record gives: D gene, V gene, clone size, J gene, CDR3 protein, CDR3 DNA. D genes are given only for firm matches. For some rows the clone size is stated as once, few or many, or as a class when expanded; others skip it.

D gene: -; V gene: TRBV6-5; clone size: few; J gene: TRBJ1-2; CDR3 protein: CASSSFYGYTF; CDR3 DNA: TGTGCCAGCAGTTCATTCTATGGCTACACCTTC
D gene: TRBD2; V gene: TRBV28; clone size: -; J gene: TRBJ2-1; CDR3 protein: CASSLKTSGSTISVEQFF; CDR3 DNA: TGTGCCAGCAGTCTAAAGACTAGCGGGAGTACTATTTCCGTTGAGCAGTTCTTC
D gene: -; V gene: TRBV7-9; clone size: -; J gene: TRBJ2-5; CDR3 protein: CASSGLAVDGTQYF; CDR3 DNA: TGTGCCAGCAGCGGATTGGCTGTGGATGGGACCCAGTACTTC
D gene: TRBD1; V gene: TRBV7-9; clone size: few; J gene: TRBJ1-5; CDR3 protein: CASSYTGDSQPQHF; CDR3 DNA: TGTGCCAGCAGCTATACAGGGGACTCTCAGCCCCAGCATTTT
D gene: TRBD2; V gene: TRBV29-1; clone size: -; J gene: TRBJ2-2; CDR3 protein: CSAMTSGKGTGELFF; CDR3 DNA: TGCAGCGCAATGACTAGCGGGAAAGGCACCGGGGAGCTGTTTTTT
D gene: -; V gene: TRBV2; clone size: once; J gene: TRBJ1-4; CDR3 protein: CASSEGTPATNEKLFF; CDR3 DNA: TGTGCCAGCAGTGAAGGGACACCTGCAACTAATGAAAAACTGTTTTTT
D gene: TRBD1; V gene: TRBV4-2; clone size: -; J gene: TRBJ2-7; CDR3 protein: CASSQDWPGTGVYEQYF; CDR3 DNA: TGTGCCAGCAGCCAAGATTGGCCCGGGACAGGGGTATACGAGCAGTACTTC
D gene: TRBD1; V gene: TRBV5-1; clone size: -; J gene: TRBJ2-3; CDR3 protein: CASGRQGVTDTQYF; CDR3 DNA: TGCGCCAGCGGGAGACAGGGGGTCACAGATACGCAGTATTTT
D gene: -; V gene: TRBV12-5; clone size: few; J gene: TRBJ2-1; CDR3 protein: CASAPHGPNEQFF; CDR3 DNA: TGTGCTAGTGCCCCCCACGGGCCCAATGAGCAGTTCTTC
D gene: -; V gene: TRBV2; clone size: -; J gene: TRBJ2-7; CDR3 protein: CASTLDIYEQYF; CDR3 DNA: TGTGCCAGCACCCTTGACATCTACGAGCAGTACTTC
D gene: -; V gene: TRBV2; clone size: -; J gene: TRBJ2-1; CDR3 protein: CASSEESGRSYNEQFF; CDR3 DNA: TGTGCCAGCAGTGAAGAGTCAGGGAGAAGTTACAATGAGCAGTTCTTC
D gene: TRBD1; V gene: TRBV30; clone size: -; J gene: TRBJ2-5; CDR3 protein: CASDRGHQETQYF; CDR3 DNA: TGTGCCTCGGACAGGGGGCATCAAGAGACCCAGTACTTC
D gene: TRBD1; V gene: TRBV18; clone size: -; J gene: TRBJ2-1; CDR3 protein: CASSPGTGTGEYNEQFF; CDR3 DNA: TGTGCCAGCTCACCAGGAACCGGGACAGGGGAATACAATGAGCAGTTCTTC
D gene: TRBD1; V gene: TRBV2; clone size: few; J gene: TRBJ2-1; CDR3 protein: CASVKGANNEQFF; CDR3 DNA: TGTGCCAGCGTGAAGGGGGCCAACAATGAGCAGTTCTTC
D gene: -; V gene: TRBV19; clone size: -; J gene: TRBJ1-2; CDR3 protein: CASSIQGVDYGYTF; CDR3 DNA: TGTGCCAGTAGTATTCAGGGCGTTGACTATGGCTACACCTTC
D gene: -; V gene: TRBV29-1; clone size: -; J gene: TRBJ2-7; CDR3 protein: CSAGPGGSYEQYF; CDR3 DNA: TGCAGCGCCGGGCCGGGGGGCAGCTACGAGCAGTACTTC
D gene: -; V gene: TRBV20-1; clone size: once; J gene: TRBJ1-1; CDR3 protein: CSAQGNTEAFF; CDR3 DNA: TGCAGTGCACAGGGGAACACTGAAGCTTTCTTT
D gene: TRBD1; V gene: TRBV5-6; clone size: -; J gene: TRBJ1-2; CDR3 protein: CASSLAGGDYGYTF; CDR3 DNA: TGTGCCAGCAGCTTGGCAGGGGGAGACTATGGCTACACCTTC
D gene: -; V gene: TRBV28; clone size: -; J gene: TRBJ2-2; CDR3 protein: CASSFYENTGELFF; CDR3 DNA: TGTGCCAGCAGTTTCTATGAGAACACCGGGGAGCTGTTTTTT
D gene: TRBD1; V gene: TRBV7-2; clone size: -; J gene: TRBJ2-7; CDR3 protein: CASSDDRGTYEQYF; CDR3 DNA: TGTGCCAGCAGCGACGACAGGGGAACCTACGAGCAGTACTTC
D gene: -; V gene: TRBV2; clone size: -; J gene: TRBJ2-1; CDR3 protein: CASSDQWDYNEQFF; CDR3 DNA: TGTGCCAGCAGCGACCAATGGGATTACAATGAGCAGTTCTTC
D gene: TRBD1; V gene: TRBV29-1; clone size: -; J gene: TRBJ2-7; CDR3 protein: CSVRTGPEYEQYF; CDR3 DNA: TGCAGCGTCAGGACAGGGCCGGAGTACGAGCAGTACTTC
D gene: -; V gene: TRBV18; clone size: -; J gene: TRBJ2-7; CDR3 protein: CASSLRQGGAYEQYF; CDR3 DNA: TGTGCCAGCTCACTCCGACAGGGAGGAGCCTACGAGCAGTACTTC
D gene: -; V gene: TRBV27; clone size: -; J gene: TRBJ1-4; CDR3 protein: CASSFRSGEKLFF; CDR3 DNA: TGTGCCAGCAGTTTTCGGTCAGGAGAAAAACTGTTTTTT
D gene: -; V gene: TRBV7-7; clone size: -; J gene: TRBJ2-7; CDR3 protein: CASSLAADYEQYF; CDR3 DNA: TGTGCTAGCAGCTTAGCTGCTGACTACGAGCAGTACTTC
D gene: -; V gene: TRBV25-1; clone size: -; J gene: TRBJ2-7; CDR3 protein: CASSEWLDPNEQYF; CDR3 DNA: TGTGCCAGCAGTGAATGGCTGGACCCGAACGAGCAGTACTTC
D gene: -; V gene: TRBV27; clone size: -; J gene: TRBJ2-7; CDR3 protein: CASRDYYEQYF; CDR3 DNA: TGTGCCAGCAGGGACTATTACGAGCAGTACTTC
D gene: -; V gene: TRBV7-8; clone size: -; J gene: TRBJ1-1; CDR3 protein: CASSVVRIWGTEAFF; CDR3 DNA: TGTGCCAGCAGCGTAGTGAGGATCTGGGGCACTGAAGCTTTCTTT
D gene: -; V gene: TRBV30; clone size: -; J gene: TRBJ2-6; CDR3 protein: CAHASGANVLTF; CDR3 DNA: TGTGCCCACGCCTCTGGGGCCAACGTCCTGACTTTC
D gene: -; V gene: TRBV2; clone size: -; J gene: TRBJ1-2; CDR3 protein: CASSVTPGGEGYTF; CDR3 DNA: TGTGCCAGCAGTGTTACCCCCGGCGGCGAGGGCTACACCTTC
D gene: TRBD2; V gene: TRBV29-1; clone size: -; J gene: TRBJ2-1; CDR3 protein: CSVEGAPGLAVGASYNEQFF; CDR3 DNA: TGCAGCGTCGAGGGAGCTCCGGGACTAGCGGTAGGAGCGTCCTACAATGAGCAGTTCTTC
D gene: -; V gene: TRBV28; clone size: -; J gene: TRBJ2-7; CDR3 protein: CASIEGPGREQYF; CDR3 DNA: TGTGCCAGCATTGAAGGACCCGGGCGCGAGCAGTACTTC
D gene: -; V gene: TRBV11-1; clone size: -; J gene: TRBJ1-3; CDR3 protein: CASSLAFDSGNTIYF; CDR3 DNA: TGTGCCAGCAGCTTAGCGTTCGACTCTGGAAACACCATATATTTT
D gene: TRBD1; V gene: TRBV9; clone size: -; J gene: TRBJ2-2; CDR3 protein: CASSVTGGAWTGELFF; CDR3 DNA: TGTGCCAGCAGCGTCACAGGGGGCGCGTGGACCGGGGAGCTGTTTTTT
D gene: TRBD1; V gene: TRBV6-5; clone size: -; J gene: TRBJ2-7; CDR3 protein: CASSYMRQGPYEQYF; CDR3 DNA: TGTGCCAGCAGTTACATGAGACAGGGCCCCTACGAGCAGTACTTC
D gene: -; V gene: TRBV5-6; clone size: -; J gene: TRBJ2-3; CDR3 protein: CASSLGTLDTQYF; CDR3 DNA: TGTGCCAGCAGCCTCGGTACGTTGGATACGCAGTATTTT
D gene: TRBD1; V gene: TRBV7-9; clone size: -; J gene: TRBJ2-1; CDR3 protein: CASSLPRGGQGAGEQFF; CDR3 DNA: TGTGCCAGCAGCTTACCTAGGGGAGGACAGGGGGCGGGTGAGCAGTTCTTC
D gene: -; V gene: TRBV28; clone size: -; J gene: TRBJ2-7; CDR3 protein: CGIGKVGYEQYF; CDR3 DNA: TGTGGGATAGGGAAAGTGGGCTACGAGCAGTACTTC
D gene: -; V gene: TRBV27; clone size: -; J gene: TRBJ2-7; CDR3 protein: CASSRTTGLPYEQYF; CDR3 DNA: TGTGCCAGCAGTAGGACGACAGGTCTCCCGTACGAGCAGTACTTC
D gene: -; V gene: TRBV7-3; clone size: -; J gene: TRBJ1-2; CDR3 protein: CASRAESDFYGYTF; CDR3 DNA: TGTGCCAGCAGGGCGGAAAGTGACTTCTATGGCTACACCTTC
D gene: TRBD2; V gene: TRBV4-3; clone size: -; J gene: TRBJ2-2; CDR3 protein: CASSQWGGHTGELFF; CDR3 DNA: TGCGCCAGCAGCCAATGGGGAGGGCACACCGGGGAGCTGTTTTTT
D gene: -; V gene: TRBV4-1; clone size: -; J gene: TRBJ2-5; CDR3 protein: CASSQGSPSVETQYF; CDR3 DNA: TGCGCCAGCAGCCAAGGGAGCCCTAGCGTAGAGACCCAGTACTTC